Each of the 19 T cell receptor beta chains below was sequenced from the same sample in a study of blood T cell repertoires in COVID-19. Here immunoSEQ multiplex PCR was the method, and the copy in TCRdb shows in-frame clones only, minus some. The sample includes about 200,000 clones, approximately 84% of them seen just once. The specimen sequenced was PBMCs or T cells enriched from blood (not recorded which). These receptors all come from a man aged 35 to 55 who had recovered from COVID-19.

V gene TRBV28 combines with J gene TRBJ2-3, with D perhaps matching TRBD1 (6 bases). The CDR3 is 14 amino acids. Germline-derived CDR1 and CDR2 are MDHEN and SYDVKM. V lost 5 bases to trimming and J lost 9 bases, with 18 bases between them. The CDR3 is CASSPPVLQGTQYF. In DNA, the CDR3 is TGTGCCAGCAGTCCCCCCGTTCTTCAGGGGACGCAGTATTTT.

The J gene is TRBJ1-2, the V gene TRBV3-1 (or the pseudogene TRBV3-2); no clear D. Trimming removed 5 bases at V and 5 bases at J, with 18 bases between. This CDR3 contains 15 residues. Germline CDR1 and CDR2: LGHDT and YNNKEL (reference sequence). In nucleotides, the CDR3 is TGTGCCAGCAGCTTGAGGCCTGGAACCAGTTATGGCTACACCTTC. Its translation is CASSLRPGTSYGYTF.

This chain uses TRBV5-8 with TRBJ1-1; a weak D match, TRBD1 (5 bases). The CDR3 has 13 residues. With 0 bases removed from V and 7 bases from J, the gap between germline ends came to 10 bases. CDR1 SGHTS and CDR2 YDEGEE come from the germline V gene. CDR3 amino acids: CASSLDGGVEAFF. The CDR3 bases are TGTGCCAGCAGCTTGGATGGGGGGGTTGAAGCTTTCTTT. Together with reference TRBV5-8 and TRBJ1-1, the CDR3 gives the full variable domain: EAGVTQSPTHLIKTRGQQATLRCSPISGHTSVYWYQQALGLGLQFLLWYDEGEERNRGNFPPRFSGRQFPNYSSELNVNALELEDSALYLCASSLDGGVEAFFGQGTRLTVV.

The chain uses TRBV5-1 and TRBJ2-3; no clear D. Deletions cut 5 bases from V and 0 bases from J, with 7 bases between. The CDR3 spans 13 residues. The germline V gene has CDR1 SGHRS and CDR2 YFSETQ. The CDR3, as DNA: TGCGCCAGCAGAAACGGGAGCACAGATACGCAGTATTTT. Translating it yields CASRNGSTDTQYF.

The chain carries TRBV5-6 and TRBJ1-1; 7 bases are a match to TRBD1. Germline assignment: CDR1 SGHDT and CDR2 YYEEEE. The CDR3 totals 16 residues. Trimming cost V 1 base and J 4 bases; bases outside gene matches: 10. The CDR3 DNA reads TGTGCCAGCAGCTTGTCCAGACAGGGATGGGCCACTGAAGCTTTCTTT. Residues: CASSLSRQGWATEAFF.

The CDR3: CASSARASGDSPLHF. CDR3 in DNA: TGTGCCAGCAGCGCCCGTGCGTCGGGAGATTCACCCCTCCACTTT. This sequence joins TRBV9 and TRBJ1-6; no reliable D call. Trimming cost V 3 bases and J 8 bases, with 15 bases left between them. This CDR3 region has 15 residues. Germline V gene data show CDR1 as SGDLS and CDR2 as YYNGEE.

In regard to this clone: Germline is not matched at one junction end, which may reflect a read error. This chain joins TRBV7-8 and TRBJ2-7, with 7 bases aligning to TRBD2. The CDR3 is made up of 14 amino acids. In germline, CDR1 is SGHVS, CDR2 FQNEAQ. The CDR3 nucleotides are TGTGCCAGCAACTTAGCCGGGAGGCGGGATGAGCAGTACTTC. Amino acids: CASNLAGRRDEQYF. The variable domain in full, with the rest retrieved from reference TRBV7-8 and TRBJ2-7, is GAGVSQSPRYKVAKRGQDVALRCDPISGHVSLFWYQQALGQGPEFLTYFQNEAQLDKSGLPSDRFFAERPEGSVSTLKIQRTQQEDSAVYLCASNLAGRRDEQYFGPGTRLTVT.

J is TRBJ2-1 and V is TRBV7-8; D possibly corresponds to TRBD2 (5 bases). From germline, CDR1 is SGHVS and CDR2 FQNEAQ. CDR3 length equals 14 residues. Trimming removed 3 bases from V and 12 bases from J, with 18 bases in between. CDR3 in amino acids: CASSFPPPGVGQFF. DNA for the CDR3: TGTGCCAGCAGCTTTCCCCCCCCCGGGGTTGGGCAGTTCTTC.

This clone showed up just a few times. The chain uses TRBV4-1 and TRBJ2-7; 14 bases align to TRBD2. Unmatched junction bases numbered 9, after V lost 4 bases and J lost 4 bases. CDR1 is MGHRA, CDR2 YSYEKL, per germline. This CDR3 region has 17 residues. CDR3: CASSPHGTSGRGYEQYF. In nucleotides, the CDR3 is TGCGCCAGCAGCCCCCATGGGACTAGCGGGAGAGGGTACGAGCAGTACTTC.

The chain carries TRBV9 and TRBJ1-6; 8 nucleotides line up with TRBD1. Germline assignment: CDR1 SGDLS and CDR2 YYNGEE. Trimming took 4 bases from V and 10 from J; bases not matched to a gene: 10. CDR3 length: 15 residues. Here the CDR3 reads CASSSAPTGESPLHF. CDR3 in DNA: TGTGCCAGCAGCTCCGCCCCGACAGGGGAATCACCCCTCCACTTT.

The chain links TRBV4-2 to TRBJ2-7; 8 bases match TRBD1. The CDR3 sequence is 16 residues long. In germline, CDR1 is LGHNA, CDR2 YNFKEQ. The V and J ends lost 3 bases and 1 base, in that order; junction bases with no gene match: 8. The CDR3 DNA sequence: TGTGCCAGCAGCCACCCGGGACAGGTAAGGTCCTACGAGCAGTACTTC. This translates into CASSHPGQVRSYEQYF.

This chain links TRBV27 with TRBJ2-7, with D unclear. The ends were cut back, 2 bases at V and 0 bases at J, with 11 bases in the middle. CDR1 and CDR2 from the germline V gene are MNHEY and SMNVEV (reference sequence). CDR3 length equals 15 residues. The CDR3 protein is CASSLRSESSYEQYF. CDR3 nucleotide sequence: TGTGCCAGCAGTTTACGGAGCGAAAGCTCCTACGAGCAGTACTTC.

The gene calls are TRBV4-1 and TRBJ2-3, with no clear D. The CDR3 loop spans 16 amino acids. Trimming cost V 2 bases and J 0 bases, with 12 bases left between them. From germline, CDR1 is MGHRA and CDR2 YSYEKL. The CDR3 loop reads CASSQIGTRSTDTQYF. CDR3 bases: TGCGCCAGCAGCCAAATTGGCACCAGAAGCACAGATACGCAGTATTTT.

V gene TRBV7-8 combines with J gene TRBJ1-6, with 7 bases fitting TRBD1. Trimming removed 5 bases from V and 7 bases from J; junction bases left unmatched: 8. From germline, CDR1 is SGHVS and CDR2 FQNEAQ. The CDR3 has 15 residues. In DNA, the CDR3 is TGTGCCAGCAGCCTAACGAGGGACAGAAATTCACCCCTCCACTTT. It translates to CASSLTRDRNSPLHF.

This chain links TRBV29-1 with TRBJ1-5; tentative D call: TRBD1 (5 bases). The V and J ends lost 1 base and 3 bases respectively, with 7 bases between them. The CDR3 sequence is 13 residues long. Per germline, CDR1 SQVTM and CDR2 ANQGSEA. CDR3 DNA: TGCAGCGTTGAAGTACAGGTCAATCAGCCCCAGCATTTT. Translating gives CSVEVQVNQPQHF.

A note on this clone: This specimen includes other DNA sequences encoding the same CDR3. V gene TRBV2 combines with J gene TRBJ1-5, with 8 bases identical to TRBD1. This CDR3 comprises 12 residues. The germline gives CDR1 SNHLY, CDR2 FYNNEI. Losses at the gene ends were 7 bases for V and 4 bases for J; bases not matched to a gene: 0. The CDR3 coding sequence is TGTGCCAGCAACAGGGGGAATCAGCCCCAGCATTTT. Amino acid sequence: CASNRGNQPQHF. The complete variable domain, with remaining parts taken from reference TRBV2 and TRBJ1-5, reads EPEVTQTPSHQVTQMGQEVILRCVPISNHLYFYWYRQILGQKVEFLVSFYNNEISEKSEIFDDQFSVERPDGSNFTLKIRSTKLEDSAMYFCASNRGNQPQHFGDGTRLSIL.

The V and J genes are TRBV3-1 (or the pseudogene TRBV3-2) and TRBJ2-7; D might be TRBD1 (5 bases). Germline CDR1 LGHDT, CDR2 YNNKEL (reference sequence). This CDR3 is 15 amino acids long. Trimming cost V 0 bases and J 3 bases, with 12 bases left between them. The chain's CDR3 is CASSQDLDRGYEQYF. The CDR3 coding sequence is TGTGCCAGCAGCCAAGACTTAGACAGAGGCTACGAGCAGTACTTC.

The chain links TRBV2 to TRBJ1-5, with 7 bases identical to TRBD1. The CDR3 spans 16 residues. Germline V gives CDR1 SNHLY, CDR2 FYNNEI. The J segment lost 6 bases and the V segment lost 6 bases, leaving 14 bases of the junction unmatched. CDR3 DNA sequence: TGTGCCAGCAGACCCGGACAGGCCCACTTAACTCAGCCCCAGCATTTT. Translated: CASRPGQAHLTQPQHF.

The CDR3 loop reads CASGQAGGRSGELFF. DNA of the CDR3: TGTGCCAGCGGACAAGCGGGGGGGCGCTCCGGGGAGCTGTTTTTT. V gene TRBV7-2 combines with J gene TRBJ2-2; 10 nucleotides match TRBD2. The V gene's germline CDR1 is SGHTA and CDR2 FQGNSA. This CDR3 has 15 amino acids. The junction had 9 bases not matched to a gene; V was cut back by 8 bases and J by 6 bases.